The 8 T cell receptor beta chains below all came from one sample that was sequenced in a study of T-cell reconstitution after alpha-beta-depleted transplantation in children. A TCRbeta library incorporating unique molecular identifiers was prepared. TCRdb re-analysed the PCR reads in MiXCR, keeping a single row per CDR3 protein. The profile shows 480,000 or so distinct CDR3 sequences, about 10% of them singletons. The specimen was PBMCs, collected before TCRalphabeta/CD19-depleted stem cell transplant. All receptors derive from a child aged 2-15 years with inherited bone marrow failure, due to receive a stem cell transplant.

This clonotype has ten or more counts. V usage is TRBV27 and J usage is TRBJ2-1; TRBD2 aligns across 8 bases. Germline V lookup: CDR1 MNHEY, CDR2 SMNVEV (reference sequence). V gave up 6 bases and J gave up 2 bases; unmatched junction bases: 6. This CDR3 contains 15 residues. In DNA form, the CDR3 reads TGTGCCAGCAGGATCCTAGCGGGCGCCTACAATGAGCAGTTCTTC. Translated: CASRILAGAYNEQFF.

The CDR3 DNA follows: TGTGCCAGCAGCAAGGACGGGAGGGGCCCTTATAGCAATCAGCCCCAGCATTTT. This encodes CASSKDGRGPYSNQPQHF. This chain joins TRBV27 and TRBJ1-5, with D perhaps TRBD1 (5 bases). The CDR3 runs 18 residues. With 6 bases removed from V and 0 bases from J, the gap between germline ends came to 21 bases. Germline CDR1 MNHEY, CDR2 SMNVEV (reference sequence).

This clonotype occurred many times. V gene TRBV14 combines with J gene TRBJ2-5; TRBD2 agrees at 9 bases. CDR3 length: 13 amino acids. Germline assignment: CDR1 SGHDN and CDR2 FVKESK. Germline trimming cut 5 bases from V and 7 bases from J; bases unmatched to any gene: 5. In DNA form, the CDR3 reads TGTGCCAGCAGCTTAGCGGGAGCGGCGACCCAGTACTTC. It encodes CASSLAGAATQYF. Filled out from reference TRBV14 and TRBJ2-5, the complete variable domain reads EAGVTQFPSHSVIEKGQTVTLRCDPISGHDNLYWYRRVMGKEIKFLLHFVKESKQDESGMPNNRFLAERTGGTYSTLKVQPAELEDSGVYFCASSLAGAATQYFGPGTRLLVL.

This clonotype was found many times. This sequence joins TRBV7-2 and TRBJ2-1; TRBD2 agrees at 8 bases. Trimming removed 0 bases from V and 7 bases from J; junction bases left unmatched: 2. This CDR3 has 14 residues. The germline gives CDR1 SGHTA, CDR2 FQGNSA. The CDR3 coding sequence is TGTGCCAGCAGCTTAGCGGTAGCGGGAAATGAGCAGTTCTTC. This sequence encodes CASSLAVAGNEQFF.

This clonotype was picked up many times. The V gene is TRBV7-8, the J gene TRBJ2-1, with 9 bases lining up with TRBD2. Losses at the gene ends were 2 bases for V and 3 bases for J; bases not matched to a gene: 2. The CDR3 consists of 15 residues. CDR1 and CDR2 (germline): SGHVS, FQNEAQ. The CDR3 loop reads CASSLRREGYNEQFF. CDR3 nucleotides: TGTGCCAGCAGCTTAAGGCGGGAGGGCTACAATGAGCAGTTCTTC.

This clonotype was recorded at least ten times. This chain joins TRBV6-1 and TRBJ2-1, with 13 positions matching TRBD2. Germline CDR1 reads MNHNS; CDR2 reads SASEGT. The length of the CDR3 is 18 residues. V trimming: 6 bases; J trimming: 0 bases; junction bases outside the gene matches: 8. The CDR3 region is CASRPGLAGPRSYNEQFF. The CDR3 region has the DNA TGTGCCAGCAGGCCGGGACTAGCGGGACCGCGCTCCTACAATGAGCAGTTCTTC.

J is TRBJ2-1 and V is TRBV19, with D possibly matching TRBD2 (6 bases). With 6 bases removed from V and 6 bases from J, the gap between germline ends came to 18 bases. The CDR3 runs 15 residues. CDR1 is LNHDA, CDR2 SQIVND, per germline (reference sequence). The CDR3 spells CASSITSYGSNEQFF. CDR3 nucleotides: TGTGCCAGTAGCATCACTAGCTATGGTTCCAATGAGCAGTTCTTC.

The chain recombines TRBV7-7 with TRBJ2-7; D ambiguous. The CDR3 covers 13 residues. CDR1 and CDR2 from the germline V gene are SSHAT and FNYEAQ (reference sequence). Trimming cost V 5 bases and J 2 bases, with 10 bases left between them. In DNA form, the CDR3 reads TGTGCCAGCAGCCCGGGCGAGACCTACGAGCAGTACTTC. This sequence encodes CASSPGETYEQYF. Drawing the rest from reference TRBV7-7 and TRBJ2-7, the complete variable domain is GAGVSQSPRYKVTKRGQDVTLRCDPISSHATLYWYQQALGQGPEFLTYFNYEAQPDKSGLPSDRFSAERPEGSISTLTIQRTEQRDSAMYRCASSPGETYEQYFGPGTRLTVT.